The 7 T cell receptor beta chains given below trace back to one sample, sequenced in a study of blood T cell repertoires in COVID-19 (dated by TCRdb to 2018 to 2020). The library was produced with the immunoSEQ multiplex PCR assay. TCRdb provides this immuneACCESS table in a form limited to in-frame rearrangements. Some clones are lacking; in checked studies, under half of them reflect an unresolved V gene, and why the rest are absent is not known. A total of 120,000 to 150,000 clones appear in this sample, roughly 87% of them only once. Around 1.6% of the sample goes to the ten largest clones. The sequenced sample was peripheral blood. The receptors stem from a human donor in a cohort sampled during active COVID-19.

This chain uses TRBV4-1 with TRBJ1-5; D call uncertain. The CDR3 consists of 16 residues. Per germline, CDR1 MGHRA and CDR2 YSYEKL. Trimming removed 2 bases at V and 1 base at J, with 12 bases between. The CDR3, as DNA: TGCGCCAGCAGCCAATACAGCGGTCTAAGCAATCAGCCCCAGCATTTT. Its protein is CASSQYSGLSNQPQHF.

The chain carries TRBV5-4 and TRBJ1-2, with TRBD1 matching 11 bases. The CDR3 is 14 amino acids. Unmatched junction bases numbered 6, after V lost 3 bases and J lost 8 bases. Per germline, CDR1 SGHNT and CDR2 YYREEE (reference sequence). The CDR3 reads CASSSGQGASGYTF. In DNA, the CDR3 is TGTGCCAGCAGCTCCGGACAGGGGGCAAGCGGCTACACCTTC.

The CDR3 sequence is CAWSGTSLTQYF. In DNA, the CDR3 is TGTGCCTGGAGTGGGACTAGCCTTACGCAGTATTTT. The V gene is TRBV30, the J gene TRBJ2-3, with 8 bases lining up with TRBD2. CDR3 size: 12 residues. Germline V gene data show CDR1 as GTSNPN and CDR2 as SVGIG (reference sequence). V lost 1 base and J lost 8; bases outside the gene matches: 2.

This chain links TRBV6-6 with TRBJ2-7, with D unclear. The CDR3 totals 14 residues. V gave up 7 bases and J gave up 6 bases, with 19 bases separating them. Germline V CDR1 and CDR2: MNHNY, SVGAGI (reference sequence). CDR3 DNA: TGTGCCAGCACCCTAAGTGGTCGGTATTCCGAGCAGTACTTC. Residues: CASTLSGRYSEQYF.

The J gene is TRBJ2-1, the V gene TRBV5-4; 8 bases map to TRBD2. The CDR3 contains 14 residues. Germline values: CDR1 SGHNT, CDR2 YYREEE (reference sequence). Unmatched junction bases numbered 6, after V lost 0 bases and J lost 10 bases. The CDR3 DNA reads as TGTGCCAGCAGCTTGGGAGCGGGGGACTGGGAGCAGTTCTTC. This gives the protein CASSLGAGDWEQFF.

The gene calls are TRBV5-4 and TRBJ2-1; 8 bases are shared with TRBD2. V lost 1 base to trimming and J lost 3 bases; unmatched junction nucleotides: 6. Germline CDR1 and CDR2: SGHNT and YYREEE (reference sequence). CDR3 length: 16 residues. CDR3 sequence: CASSLSPSGRYNEQFF. The CDR3 DNA is TGTGCCAGCAGCTTGTCGCCTAGCGGGCGCTACAATGAGCAGTTCTTC.

The genes are TRBV5-1 and TRBJ1-4, with 12 bases identical to TRBD1. Germline CDR1 and CDR2: SGHRS and YFSETQ. Trimming cost V 7 bases and J 3 bases; bases outside gene matches: 4. The CDR3 totals 15 residues. The CDR3 region has the DNA TGCGCCAGCCGGGGACAGGGGGCGTCTAATGAAAAACTGTTTTTT. As protein: CASRGQGASNEKLFF.